One sample yielded the 25 T cell receptor beta chains listed below, sequenced in a study of OX40 agonist ivuxolimab in advanced cancers. Repertoires were generated with immunoSEQ multiplex PCR, while TCRdb's copy carries only in-frame clones and drops some. This table holds 57,000 or so clones, about 90% found once. This specimen consisted of CD4+ or CD8+ T cells sorted from blood, obtained in a trial of the OX40 agonist ivuxolimab. The receptor set was obtained from an adult with an advanced solid tumor such as melanoma, head and neck, liver or kidney cancer.

This chain links TRBV7-9 with TRBJ2-3; D perhaps matches TRBD2 (5 bases). Germline CDR1 reads SEHNR; CDR2 reads FQNEAQ (reference sequence). Trimming took off 3 bases at V and 0 bases at J, with 10 bases between the two ends. The CDR3 covers 15 residues. CDR3 region: CASSLGRTSTDTQYF. The CDR3 region has the DNA TGTGCCAGCAGCTTGGGCCGGACTAGCACAGATACGCAGTATTTT.

The rearrangement joins TRBV4-3 to TRBJ2-7, with D tentatively TRBD1 (6 bases). Trimming removed 4 bases at V and 6 bases at J, with 16 bases between. The CDR3 consists of 14 residues. Germline V CDR1 and CDR2: LGHNA, YSLEER. In nucleotides, the CDR3 is TGCGCCAGCAGCCTCGAAACAGGGAGCCGCGAGCAGTACTTC. This sequence encodes CASSLETGSREQYF.

The chain is built from TRBV5-1 and TRBJ2-3; D may correspond to TRBD1 or TRBD2 (5 bases each). The V and J ends lost 2 bases and 7 bases respectively, with 14 bases between them. This CDR3 spans 14 amino acids. Germline assignment: CDR1 SGHRS and CDR2 YFSETQ. The CDR3 here is CASSLMGVGNTQYF. The DNA for the CDR3 is TGCGCCAGCAGCTTAATGGGGGTGGGGAATACGCAGTATTTT.

V usage is TRBV2 and J usage is TRBJ1-4; D unresolved. CDR1 is SNHLY, CDR2 FYNNEI, per germline. The CDR3 loop spans 15 amino acids. The V gene lost 7 bases and the J gene lost 3 bases, with 15 bases spanning the gap. The CDR3 loop is CASTRPTSPNEKLFF. CDR3 bases: TGTGCCAGCACCCGACCAACCTCACCTAATGAAAAACTGTTTTTT.

This clone was picked up one time. The chain combines TRBV5-6 with TRBJ2-5, with TRBD2 identical over 8 bases. The germline CDR1 and CDR2 sequences are SGHDT and YYEEEE. The CDR3 has 14 amino acids. With V trimmed by 5 bases and J by 0 bases, 3 bases remained unmatched. The CDR3 loop reads CASSLSGNQETQYF. CDR3 nucleotides: TGTGCCAGCAGTCTTAGCGGGAACCAAGAGACCCAGTACTTC.

The chain has TRBV7-3 and TRBJ2-1; D remains unclear. The CDR3 runs 15 residues. The V end was cut by 5 bases, the J end by 0 bases, with 11 bases between. Germline CDR1 and CDR2: SGHTA and FQGTGA. The CDR3 coding sequence is TGTGCCAGCAGCCTTTCAGCTAACTCCTACAATGAGCAGTTCTTC. The encoded protein is CASSLSANSYNEQFF.

This sequence joins TRBV7-6 and TRBJ2-5, with 7 nucleotides matching TRBD2. The J call may not be correct, given that the DNA end is closer to TRBJ2-7. This CDR3 spans 14 amino acids. From germline, CDR1 is SGHVS and CDR2 FNYEAQ. The CDR3 DNA reads as TGTGCCAGCAGCTTAGGCGGGAGTAGATCCGAGCAGTACTTC. As protein: CASSLGGSRSEQYF.

This chain uses TRBV10-1 with TRBJ2-7; D gene ambiguous. The CDR3 has 13 residues. Looked up from germline, CDR1 is WNHNN and CDR2 is SYGVQD (reference sequence). V was trimmed by 3 bases and J by 0 bases, leaving 6 bases between them. CDR3 amino acids: CASSDTGSYEQYF. The CDR3, as DNA: TGCGCCAGCAGTGACACGGGCTCCTACGAGCAGTACTTC.

In its sample, this clone was seen once. This chain connects TRBV19 to TRBJ2-3, with TRBD2 identical over 9 bases. V shed 4 bases, J shed 5 bases, and the junction held 1 base outside the gene matches. Germline CDR1 is LNHDA and CDR2 is SQIVND (reference sequence). The CDR3 runs to 13 residues. CDR3 DNA sequence: TGTGCCAGTAGTAGCGGGAGGGGAGATACGCAGTATTTT. It yields the protein CASSSGRGDTQYF. Using reference TRBV19 and TRBJ2-3 for the parts outside the CDR3, the full variable domain is DGGITQSPKYLFRKEGQNVTLSCEQNLNHDAMYWYRQDPGQGLRLIYYSQIVNDFQKGDIAEGYSVSREKKESFPLTVTSAQKNPTAFYLCASSSGRGDTQYFGPGTRLTVL.

V and J are TRBV27 and TRBJ1-4, with D tentatively TRBD1 (5 bases). This CDR3 is 14 amino acids long. V was trimmed by 5 bases and J by 8 bases, leaving 15 bases between them. The V gene's germline CDR1 is MNHEY and CDR2 SMNVEV (reference sequence). CDR3 coding DNA: TGTGCCAGCAGTCCGGGACGGACCCGGGAAAAACTGTTTTTT. Translated: CASSPGRTREKLFF.

V and J are TRBV6-5 and TRBJ1-3; no clear D gene. Germline V gene sequence: CDR1 MNHEY, CDR2 SVGAGI. Deletions cut 7 bases from V and 4 bases from J, with 8 bases between. There are 12 residues in the CDR3. For the CDR3, the DNA is TGTGCCAGCATTTCGGTCGGAAACACCATATATTTT. Its translation is CASISVGNTIYF.

The V gene is TRBV7-9, the J gene TRBJ2-4; possibly TRBD1 for D (6 bases). Germline values: CDR1 SEHNR, CDR2 FQNEAQ (reference sequence). The CDR3 spans 14 residues. The V end lost 5 bases, the J end lost 2 bases, and 10 bases lay between the germline ends. CDR3 bases: TGTGCCAGCAGCGAAGACAGGTCCAAAAACATTCAGTACTTC. Translating gives CASSEDRSKNIQYF.

This sequence joins TRBV4-2 and TRBJ2-7; the D gene is possibly TRBD1 (5 bases). CDR1 LGHNA and CDR2 YNFKEQ come from the germline V gene. CDR3 size: 14 residues. V lost 0 bases to trimming and J lost 6 bases, with 12 bases between them. The CDR3 sequence is CASSQDPAGLEQYF. The DNA of the CDR3 is TGTGCCAGCAGCCAAGACCCGGCAGGGCTCGAGCAGTACTTC.

The chain links TRBV4-2 to TRBJ2-1; 11 bases match TRBD2. Germline CDR1 is LGHNA and CDR2 is YNFKEQ. Trimming cost V 5 bases and J 2 bases; bases outside gene matches: 5. CDR3 length equals 16 residues. CDR3 in amino acids: CASSSLAGGPYNEQFF. CDR3 coding DNA: TGTGCCAGCAGCTCTTTAGCGGGAGGGCCCTACAATGAGCAGTTCTTC.

V is TRBV25-1 and J is TRBJ1-2; a weak D match, TRBD1 (5 bases). Germline CDR1 MGHDK, CDR2 SYGVNS. This CDR3 has 11 amino acids. Trimming pared 7 bases from V and 7 bases from J, leaving 10 bases between. This CDR3 is CASNEGVGYTF. CDR3 DNA sequence: TGTGCCAGCAACGAAGGGGTTGGCTACACCTTC.

This chain uses TRBV18 with TRBJ2-5, with D perhaps matching TRBD1 (6 bases). The CDR3 totals 13 residues. Germline V gene lookup returns CDR1 KGHSH and CDR2 LQKENI. The ends were cut back, 6 bases at V and 2 bases at J, with 10 bases in the middle. The CDR3 loop reads CASSLGQQETQYF. Written as DNA, the CDR3 is TGTGCCAGCTCGCTGGGACAACAAGAGACCCAGTACTTC.

The gene calls are TRBV7-3 and TRBJ2-1, with D perhaps TRBD1 (6 bases). The ends were cut back, 2 bases at V and 6 bases at J, with 20 bases in the middle. The V gene's germline CDR1 is SGHTA and CDR2 FQGTGA. The CDR3 consists of 17 residues. DNA for the CDR3: TGTGCCAGCAGCTTACGCCCACAAGGTGGGGGCCTCAATGAGCAGTTCTTC. Its translation: CASSLRPQGGGLNEQFF.

The rearrangement joins TRBV2 to TRBJ2-4, with 7 positions matching TRBD1. The CDR3 covers 17 residues. V shed 3 bases and J 0 bases; nucleotides not matched to a gene: 8. The germline CDR1 and CDR2 sequences are SNHLY and FYNNEI. The CDR3 bases are TGTGCCAGCAGTGAGAACCCGACAGGGCTAGCCAAAAACATTCAGTACTTC. It is translated as CASSENPTGLAKNIQYF.

The rearrangement links TRBV5-6 to TRBJ2-1; TRBD2 aligns across 11 bases. With 2 bases clipped from V and 9 bases from J, the junction kept 13 bases outside the gene matches. CDR1 is SGHDT, CDR2 YYEEEE, per germline. The CDR3 length is 17 residues. The CDR3 sequence is CASSLRSLAGGTTEQFF. In DNA form, the CDR3 reads TGTGCCAGCAGCTTACGATCGTTAGCGGGAGGGACCACTGAGCAGTTCTTC.

The chain recombines TRBV5-4 with TRBJ1-1; D may be TRBD1 (5 bases). Germline V lookup: CDR1 SGHNT, CDR2 YYREEE (reference sequence). The germline V and J ends were trimmed by 3 bases and 0 bases, with 6 bases remaining between them. This CDR3 has 13 residues. CDR3 in amino acids: CASSSTVNTEAFF. DNA of the CDR3: TGTGCCAGCAGCTCGACAGTGAACACTGAAGCTTTCTTT.

This clone has just one count. This chain links TRBV7-2 with TRBJ2-5, with D unresolved. CDR3 length: 14 amino acids. V lost 3 bases and J lost 4, with 12 bases in between. Germline assignment: CDR1 SGHTA and CDR2 FQGNSA. The CDR3 reads CASSFLTAGETQYF. In nucleotides, the CDR3 is TGTGCCAGCAGCTTTCTGACGGCCGGAGAGACCCAGTACTTC.

The chain combines TRBV6-5 with TRBJ1-5; 8 nucleotides align to TRBD1. Germline values: CDR1 MNHEY, CDR2 SVGAGI. With V trimmed by 5 bases and J by 0 bases, 0 bases remained unmatched. This CDR3 is 14 amino acids long. For the CDR3, the DNA is TGTGCCAGCAGTGGACAGGGTAGCAATCAGCCCCAGCATTTT. This sequence encodes CASSGQGSNQPQHF.

CDR3 coding DNA: TGTGCCAGCACAGGGTACACTGAAGCTTTCTTT. Translation: CASTGYTEAFF. The chain is built from TRBV2 and TRBJ1-1; tentative D call: TRBD1 (5 bases). Trimming took 7 bases from V and 3 from J, leaving 6 bases between them. The CDR3 is 11 amino acids. Germline V gives CDR1 SNHLY, CDR2 FYNNEI.

V usage is TRBV5-1 and J usage is TRBJ2-1; TRBD2 matches at 11 bases. The CDR3 spans 18 residues. Losses at the gene ends were 4 bases for V and 5 bases for J; bases not matched to a gene: 14. Germline CDR1 is SGHRS and CDR2 is YFSETQ. The CDR3 DNA reads TGCGCCAGCAGCCCAGGACTAGCGGGCCTAGGGGGACACAATGAGCAGTTCTTC. Amino acids: CASSPGLAGLGGHNEQFF.

The chain recombines TRBV27 with TRBJ2-7; D gene unclear. Germline CDR1 and CDR2: MNHEY and SMNVEV (reference sequence). V lost 5 bases and J 2 bases, leaving 7 bases between the germline ends. The CDR3 spans 12 residues. This CDR3 reads CASSPYPYEQYF. CDR3 coding DNA: TGTGCCAGCAGTCCATACCCCTACGAGCAGTACTTC.